The 9 T cell receptor beta chains presented below share a single source sample, sequenced in a study of shared clonotypes between healthy human individuals. Selected positively for CCR7 and CD45RO-negative, naive CD8 cells excluded terminally differentiated effector memory CD45RA+ cells. Sequencing used immunoSEQ multiplex PCR; TCRdb keeps in-frame clones, though not all of them. In the table there are around 560,000 clones, around 95% of which are singletons. The sequenced material came from naive CD8+ T cells sorted from blood. The source is a woman under 40 in good health.

V usage is TRBV19 and J usage is TRBJ2-5, with D possibly matching TRBD2 (6 bases). Trimming removed 6 bases from V and 5 bases from J, with 13 bases in between. The CDR3 length is 13 residues. In germline, CDR1 is LNHDA, CDR2 SQIVND (reference sequence). The CDR3: CASSLISGETQYF. The CDR3 DNA is TGTGCCAGTAGCCTAATAAGCGGGGAGACCCAGTACTTC.

This clone was detected only a few times. J is TRBJ1-1 and V is TRBV2; tentatively, D is TRBD1 (5 bases). This CDR3 is built from 13 residues. V shed 8 bases and J shed 0 bases, with 10 bases lying between them. Germline loops: CDR1 SNHLY, CDR2 FYNNEI. The DNA of the CDR3 is TGTGCCAGCGGGGCCAGAATGAACACTGAAGCTTTCTTT. Translating gives CASGARMNTEAFF.

The chain carries TRBV29-1 and TRBJ2-7; the match to TRBD1 covers 7 bases. V shed 4 bases and J 0 bases; nucleotides not matched to a gene: 3. The CDR3 is made up of 13 amino acids. CDR1 SQVTM and CDR2 ANQGSEA come from the germline V gene. CDR3 nucleotide sequence: TGCAGCGTTGTACAGGGGCTCTCCTACGAGCAGTACTTC. Residues: CSVVQGLSYEQYF.

This chain connects TRBV28 to TRBJ2-7, with D uncertain. The CDR3 contains 14 residues. Germline CDR1 and CDR2: MDHEN and SYDVKM. V gave up 3 bases and J gave up 4 bases, with 13 bases separating them. CDR3 loop: CASSLPDALYEQYF. The CDR3 nucleotides are TGTGCCAGCAGTTTGCCAGATGCCCTGTACGAGCAGTACTTC.

The chain has TRBV7-9 and TRBJ2-7; 11 bases map to TRBD2. This CDR3 contains 15 residues. Trimming cost V 5 bases and J 3 bases; bases outside gene matches: 6. Germline CDR1 reads SEHNR; CDR2 reads FQNEAQ (reference sequence). CDR3 sequence reads: CASSPVSGRDYEQYF. The CDR3 DNA reads TGTGCCAGCAGCCCGGTTAGCGGGAGGGACTACGAGCAGTACTTC.

This chain joins TRBV28 and TRBJ2-2, with D possibly matching TRBD2 (6 bases). V lost 9 bases and J lost 6, with 11 bases in between. CDR1 and CDR2 from the germline V gene are MDHEN and SYDVKM. The CDR3 has 12 amino acids. The CDR3 DNA is TGTGCCAGTCAGGAGGGGTCCGGGGAGCTGTTTTTT. Its protein product is CASQEGSGELFF.

This clone was detected only once. The chain has TRBV19 and TRBJ2-7, with 9 bases identical to TRBD2. The germline CDR1 and CDR2 sequences are LNHDA and SQIVND (reference sequence). The V gene end was trimmed by 3 bases and the J gene end by 2 bases; junction bases not matched to a gene: 8. CDR3 length equals 16 residues. The CDR3 DNA is TGTGCCAGTAGTATCCTGGGGACTAGCCCGACCTACGAGCAGTACTTC. It yields the protein CASSILGTSPTYEQYF.

The chain is built from TRBV6-5 and TRBJ2-3; D is unresolved. CDR1 and CDR2 (germline): MNHEY, SVGAGI. This CDR3 is built from 15 residues. The V and J ends lost 3 bases and 0 bases respectively, with 10 bases between them. CDR3 sequence reads: CASSYDPESTDTQYF. CDR3 nucleotides: TGTGCCAGCAGTTATGACCCAGAAAGCACAGATACGCAGTATTTT.

This chain links TRBV5-4 with TRBJ2-7; TRBD2 matches at 9 bases. The CDR3 contains 17 residues. V lost 0 bases, J lost 3 bases, and 10 bases stayed unmatched. Germline CDR1 reads SGHNT; CDR2 reads YYREEE (reference sequence). CDR3 protein: CASSLGFSGSFLYEQYF. The DNA of the CDR3 is TGTGCCAGCAGCTTGGGTTTTAGCGGGAGCTTTCTCTACGAGCAGTACTTC.